A selection of T cell receptor beta chains follows, all from one sample in a study of neoadjuvant nivolumab and ipilimumab in lung cancer. Here immunoSEQ multiplex PCR was the method, and the copy in TCRdb shows in-frame clones only, minus some. The sample holds 9,500 to 10,000 clones; roughly three quarters are singletons and the top ten take roughly 7.4%. The sample consisted of tumor tissue, taken after neoadjuvant nivolumab, alone or with ipilimumab, at or shortly before surgery. The receptors were gathered from an adult with non-small cell lung cancer. Some clones in this sample may be carry-over from other donors' samples. Both conserved end residues are trimmed from each CDR3.

TRBV9,TRBJ2-7,ASSPGLADLYEQY
TRBV20-1,TRBJ2-7,SAGGAYEQY
TRBV18,TRBJ1-1,ASSPPPLEAF
TRBV10-3,TRBJ2-7,AINDRGGTYEQY
TRBV5-1,TRBJ2-7,ASSRDSGTSYEQY
TRBV6-6,TRBJ1-2,ATLGQGDNYGYT
TRBV7-2,TRBJ2-1,ASSLGSSSYNEQF
TRBV7-2,TRBJ2-7,ASSLRQGSYEQY
TRBV29-1,TRBJ1-2,SVGQGGYT
TRBV27,TRBJ2-7,AIGGGYYEQY
TRBV5-4,TRBJ1-2,ASSPGTGERYGYT
TRBV5-4,TRBJ2-1,ASSPMDSYNEQF
TRBV11-2,TRBJ2-1,ASSSGRTLSSYNEQF
TRBV11-3,TRBJ1-5,ASSLSGPDQPQH
TRBV5-1,TRBJ2-7,ASSLLAGVRQY
TRBV11-3,TRBJ2-1,ASSLGGRGVNEQF
TRBV5-8,TRBJ1-5,ASSLRTGYQPQH
TRBV4-3,TRBJ2-1,ASSRVGQGEQF
TRBV29-1,TRBJ2-3,SAITGTADWGTDTQY
TRBV7-2,TRBJ2-2,ASTPLLYNTGELF
TRBV2,TRBJ2-5,ASSEAGFRQAPKGTQY
TRBV6-5,TRBJ1-2,ASRSKVGYT
TRBV29-1,TRBJ2-7,SVELRDRGYEQY
TRBV25-1,TRBJ1-1,ASSEYVNGLTEAF
TRBV10-3,TRBJ2-7,AISESFSHEQY
TRBV5-6,TRBJ2-3,ASSFGAYVTDTQY
TRBV4-1,TRBJ1-2,ASSQHEGGHYGYT
TRBV10-3,TRBJ1-5,AISDTEKTAPNQPQH
TRBV11-2,TRBJ1-6,ASSLSQGGSPLH
TRBV14,TRBJ2-3,ASSRLPGTSGGADTQY
TRBV9,TRBJ2-5,ASSVALAGVETQY
TRBV11-3,TRBJ2-2,ASSRLRELF
TRBV29-1,TRBJ1-1,SAERTYPEAF
TRBV2,TRBJ2-7,ASSELAERLPEQY
TRBV5-1,TRBJ2-1,ASSWDTSTDEQF
TRBV7-9,TRBJ2-7,ASSAPDRGTYEQY
TRBV6-6,TRBJ1-1,ASSLGGDATEAF
TRBV2,TRBJ1-5,ASSATGNQPQH
TRBV28,TRBJ2-1,ASPPQELAGSSYNEQF
TRBV5-1,TRBJ2-1,ASSYRDRGNEQF
TRBV7-8,TRBJ1-6,ASSLSGEGNSPLH
TRBV29-1,TRBJ1-3,SVAGPYGGNTIY
TRBV4-1,TRBJ1-4,ASRDQGINEKLF
TRBV19,TRBJ1-6,ASSQGAGINSPLH
TRBV5-1,TRBJ1-2,ASRDPGGADYGYT
TRBV30,TRBJ1-1,LLGRPNTEAF
TRBV7-8,TRBJ2-1,ASSRRLAGGNEQF
TRBV2,TRBJ1-1,ASSYPIRIQLANTEAF
TRBV5-1,TRBJ2-1,ASSSRGSGVNEQF
TRBV11-1,TRBJ2-7,ASSLAGESEQY
TRBV19,TRBJ1-3,ASSILAGGNTIY
TRBV11-2,TRBJ2-7,ASSLGVTSSYEQY